This T cell receptor (beta chain) stems from a study of cytotoxic CD8 clonotypes in ibrutinib-treated CLL. At the level of the study: Productive templates per sample averaged nearly 260,000; productive rearrangements, 80,000 to 95,000.

This clone was seen only once. The antigen remains undetermined. V lost 2 bases to trimming and J lost 0 bases, with 4 bases between them. There are 14 residues in the CDR3. Germline V CDR1 and CDR2: MNHEY, SVGAGI. Study-wide findings and caveats: While tracking circulating CD8+ T-cell counts, baseline clonality exceeded that of age-matched healthy donors. Public clonotypes (which were uncommon) either contracted or remained stable on treatment.

Method: immunoSEQ multiplex PCR; TCRdb's copy keeps in-frame clones and lacks some. This table holds approximately 190,000 clones, roughly 65% found once. The rearrangement joins TRBV6-5 to TRBJ1-4, with unresolved D. Specimen: PBMCs, collected after 12 months of ibrutinib treatment. The sequence was collected from a human donor with chronic lymphocytic leukemia. The CDR3 DNA is TGTGCCAGCAGTTACGGGACAACTAATGAAAAACTGTTTTTT. It specifies CASSYGTTNEKLFF.